Sequencing of this T cell receptor beta chain was carried out in a study of shared clonotypes between healthy human individuals. Study-level findings and limits: Memory subsets had estimated richness that was generally smaller than that of naive subsets.

Using immunoSEQ multiplex PCR, the repertoire was profiled, and TCRdb retains in-frame clones only, with some absent. The table has over a million clones, around 95% seen once. As for this clone: Antigen unknown.

Germline V CDR1 and CDR2: MNHEY, SVGAGI. V lost 4 bases, J lost 7 bases, and 20 bases lay in between. CDR3 length: 15 amino acids. Sequencing input: naive CD4+ T cells sorted from blood. Subset indicated: CD45RA+ positively selected. The TCR sequence derives from a man younger than 45 in good health. This chain connects TRBV6-5 to TRBJ2-7, with D possibly TRBD1 on 6 matching bases. The CDR3 sequence: CASSSNSWKDREQYF. DNA for the CDR3: TGTGCCAGCAGTTCGAACTCTTGGAAAGACAGGGAGCAGTACTTC.